This TCR beta chain was sequenced for a study of cytomegalovirus exposure and HLA in healthy donors. The donors were members of the validation cohort comprising over a hundred subjects, separate from the roughly 670-subject first cohort. Study-wide results and caveats: Rare sequences made up most TCRs, while some public TCRs were found in many donors. With high specificity and sensitivity, the classifier reportedly diagnosed cytomegalovirus status.

To note about this clone: Its antigen is not identified.

The assay was immunoSEQ multiplex PCR, and TCRdb's table has in-frame clones only and misses some. The table lists about 140,000 clones, approximately 87% of them singletons. The CDR3 is 17 residues long. Per germline, CDR1 LNHDA and CDR2 SQIVND (reference sequence). J lost 1 base, V lost 9 bases, and 13 bases had no gene match. This sequence originates from a man in his late teens or twenties in good health and CMV-seronegative. The chain carries TRBV19 and TRBJ2-1; TRBD1 matches at 9 bases. Sequenced material: PBMCs. The CDR3, as DNA: TGTGCCAGCTCCTACGTCTCGGACAGGGGATCCTACAATGAGCAGTTCTTC. This sequence encodes CASSYVSDRGSYNEQFF.